This note documents a single T cell receptor (beta chain) sequence. These data are taken from a study of regulatory and conventional T cells in RAG deficiency. Regulatory T cells were sorted from blood as CD4+ CD25-high CD127-low cells. Unmatched junction bases numbered 18, after V lost 3 bases and J lost 3 bases. The CDR3 totals 19 residues. The germline CDR1 and CDR2 sequences are KGHSH and LQKENI. Some clones are missing from TCRdb's copy, which holds only in-frame ones; the method was immunoSEQ multiplex PCR. Of roughly 19,000 clones listed, roughly 89% were seen once; the top ten hold almost 1.5%. The same sample was also used in a study of regulatory T cells. That publication notes: The PCR used 52 TRBV and 13 TRBJ primers.

The chain uses TRBV18 and TRBJ1-2, with 8 nucleotides matching TRBD1. This sequence was found in a human donor in good health. The sample consisted of Tregs sorted from blood. CDR3 coding DNA: TGTGCCAGCTCACCTCTTGTTGTATCCGGGACAGGATTTGACTATGGCTACACCTTC. This sequence encodes CASSPLVVSGTGFDYGYTF.